This T cell receptor (beta chain) was documented in a study of cytomegalovirus exposure and HLA in healthy donors. On the study more broadly: Falling in the Caucasian-associated ancestry cluster were roughly 86% of under 450 genotyped donors.

PCR was performed using 60 Vbeta and 13 Jbeta primers. The repertoire was sequenced with immunoSEQ multiplex PCR; TCRdb's copy has only in-frame clones and lacks some. The sample shows roughly 200,000 clones, approximately 84% of them seen only once. Study observations and caveats: A later analysis found most CMV-associated TCR beta chains apparently HLA-restricted. In a later analysis, several top co-occurrence clusters appeared linked to parvovirus B19, influenza, CMV and Epstein-Barr virus. The study recorded fewer than 200 TCR beta chains that were cytomegalovirus-associated.

As to this clone: Its specificity is unknown.

The sample was PBMCs. This TCR was recovered from a female donor in good health and CMV-seronegative.

The CDR3 DNA follows: TGTGCCAGCAGCCCCCCGACAGGCACGGGGACCCAGTACTTC. It translates to CASSPPTGTGTQYF. The J gene is TRBJ2-5, the V gene TRBV9; D is possibly TRBD1 (6 bases). Trimming left V 4 bases short and J 7 bases short, with 17 bases between. Germline assignment: CDR1 SGDLS and CDR2 YYNGEE. This CDR3 contains 14 residues.